The 30 T cell receptor beta chains reported below all come from one sample, sequenced in a study of T-cell reconstitution after alpha-beta-depleted transplantation in children. Unique molecular identifiers were incorporated when the TCRbeta library was constructed. TCRdb redid the calling of the PCR reads with MiXCR, one entry per CDR3 protein. This sample has roughly 220,000 distinct CDR3 sequences, with about 8.4% found just once. Sequencing was performed on PBMCs, mostly from graft donor cells, taken 360 days after TCRalphabeta/CD19-depleted stem cell transplant. Receptors originate from a male patient between 2 and 15 years old who had a stem cell transplant for acute myeloid leukemia, so the T cells may come from the graft donor.

This clonotype was found many times. The V and J genes are TRBV5-5 and TRBJ2-2; 7 bases are shared with TRBD2. V lost 0 bases and J lost 2; bases outside the gene matches: 7. The germline V gene encodes CDR1 SGHKS and CDR2 YYEKEE (reference sequence). The CDR3 length is 17 residues. CDR3 sequence reads: CASSLAPAGINTGELFF. The CDR3 coding sequence is TGTGCCAGCAGCTTGGCTCCAGCGGGAATTAACACCGGGGAGCTGTTTTTT.

The chain employs TRBV5-1 and TRBJ1-1; 9 bases align to TRBD1. Looked up from germline, CDR1 is SGHRS and CDR2 is YFSETQ. CDR3 length: 13 amino acids. Trimming took 7 bases from V and 4 from J; bases not matched to a gene: 5. CDR3 DNA: TGCGCCAGCTCCGGGACAGGGTTCACTGAAGCTTTCTTT. This sequence encodes CASSGTGFTEAFF.

The V and J genes are TRBV5-1 and TRBJ2-3; 13 nucleotides agree with TRBD2. J lost 6 bases, V lost 3 bases, and 7 bases had no gene match. CDR3 length: 16 amino acids. The germline V gene has CDR1 SGHRS and CDR2 YFSETQ. The CDR3 DNA is TGCGCCAGCAGCTCACGGACTAGCGGGAGTGGGGATACGCAGTATTTT. It is translated as CASSSRTSGSGDTQYF.

This clonotype occurred many times. Written as DNA, the CDR3 is TGCGCCAGCGGCCCGGGACAGGGAATCAATGAGCAGTTCTTC. Translating it yields CASGPGQGINEQFF. J is TRBJ2-1 and V is TRBV5-1; TRBD1 matches 9 bases. Looked up from germline, CDR1 is SGHRS and CDR2 is YFSETQ. The J segment lost 6 bases and the V segment lost 7 bases, leaving 8 bases of the junction unmatched. This CDR3 spans 14 amino acids.

This clonotype was observed a few times. The chain joins TRBV7-2 to TRBJ2-7; D is undetermined. Trimming left V 2 bases short and J 5 bases short, with 10 bases between. Per germline, CDR1 SGHTA and CDR2 FQGNSA. The CDR3 extends over 13 amino acids. CDR3 in amino acids: CASSLWGPDEQYF. CDR3 in DNA: TGTGCCAGCAGCTTATGGGGTCCGGACGAGCAGTACTTC.

The chain uses TRBV4-1 and TRBJ1-3; D is uncertain. Trimming stripped 4 bases from V and 3 bases from J, with 25 bases between. This CDR3 comprises 19 residues. Germline CDR1 MGHRA, CDR2 YSYEKL. This CDR3 reads CASSRFALGRILGGNTIYF. The CDR3 bases are TGCGCCAGCAGCCGCTTCGCCCTCGGACGGATCCTTGGTGGAAACACCATATATTTT.

This clonotype turned up a few times. The chain employs TRBV7-8 and TRBJ1-3; TRBD1 might be the D (5 bases). Germline-derived CDR1 and CDR2 are SGHVS and FQNEAQ. V was pared by 1 base and J by 4 bases, with 11 bases between. The CDR3 length is 15 residues. The CDR3 reads CASSLDRRGGNTIYF. In DNA form, the CDR3 reads TGTGCCAGCAGCTTAGACAGAAGGGGAGGAAACACCATATATTTT.

This clonotype was seen more than once but under ten times. The chain uses TRBV19 and TRBJ2-3; 7 bases line up with TRBD1. J gave up 0 bases and V 7 bases, and 7 bases lay outside the gene matches. Per germline, CDR1 LNHDA and CDR2 SQIVND (reference sequence). CDR3 length: 15 amino acids. CDR3 nucleotide sequence: TGTGCCAGTACGGGGACAGCTACTAGCACAGATACGCAGTATTTT. Its protein product is CASTGTATSTDTQYF.

The table lists this clonotype with many counts. This CDR3 reads CASSFWGNNEQFF. The CDR3 DNA sequence: TGTGCCAGCAGTTTTTGGGGGAACAATGAGCAGTTCTTC. This chain links TRBV12-3 or TRBV12-4 with TRBJ2-1; D could derive from TRBD1 or TRBD2 (5 bases each). This CDR3 contains 13 residues. Between the trimmed V and J ends, which lost 3 bases and 5 bases, there was a span of 8 bases.

The chain has TRBV7-2 and TRBJ1-2, with 8 bases aligning to TRBD1. The germline CDR1 and CDR2 sequences are SGHTA and FQGNSA. J gave up 2 bases and V 2 bases, and 1 base lay outside the gene matches. The CDR3 is made up of 14 amino acids. CDR3 bases: TGTGCCAGCAGCTTATCAGGGGGCAACTATGGCTACACCTTC. Protein product: CASSLSGGNYGYTF.

The chain carries TRBV20-1 and TRBJ2-1; 10 bases line up with TRBD2. The junction had 5 bases not matched to a gene; V was cut back by 0 bases and J by 0 bases. From germline, CDR1 is DFQATT and CDR2 SNEGSKA (reference sequence). This CDR3 region has 17 residues. DNA of the CDR3: TGCAGTGCTAGAGAGGCTAGCGGGAGAGGCTCCTACAATGAGCAGTTCTTC. Its protein product is CSAREASGRGSYNEQFF.

This clonotype was observed a handful of times. V gene TRBV27 combines with J gene TRBJ2-5; D may be TRBD2 (6 bases). Germline CDR1 and CDR2: MNHEY and SMNVEV (reference sequence). The CDR3 has 14 residues. Deletions cut 2 bases from V and 4 bases from J, with 11 bases between. CDR3 bases: TGTGCCAGCAGTTTAGGGGGGAATCGAGAGACCCAGTACTTC. Its protein product is CASSLGGNRETQYF.

This chain joins TRBV29-1 and TRBJ2-5; no firm D call. Germline assignment: CDR1 SQVTM and CDR2 ANQGSEA. The CDR3 covers 14 residues. The ends were cut back, 4 bases at V and 5 bases at J, with 17 bases in the middle. The CDR3 sequence: CSVGKGTGWETQYF. CDR3 nucleotide sequence: TGCAGCGTTGGAAAGGGCACCGGGTGGGAGACCCAGTACTTC.

The chain has TRBV12-5 and TRBJ1-2; D ambiguous. The germline V and J ends were trimmed by 0 bases and 4 bases, with 3 bases remaining between them. This CDR3 has 12 residues. From germline, CDR1 is LGHNT and CDR2 FRNRAP. The CDR3 sequence is CASGLVLYGYTF. The CDR3 nucleotides are TGTGCTAGTGGTTTGGTACTCTATGGCTACACCTTC.

This clonotype has just a few counts. The chain employs TRBV7-2 and TRBJ1-4; D is uncertain. This CDR3 is 16 amino acids long. Germline CDR1 reads SGHTA; CDR2 reads FQGNSA. With 5 bases removed from V and 4 bases from J, the gap between germline ends came to 17 bases. The CDR3 loop is CASSPGWGNFNEKLFF. For the CDR3, the DNA is TGTGCCAGCAGCCCCGGGTGGGGAAATTTTAATGAAAAACTGTTTTTT.

This clonotype was counted ten times or more. V gene TRBV5-1 combines with J gene TRBJ2-4; D not resolved. CDR1 and CDR2 from the germline V gene are SGHRS and YFSETQ. The CDR3 is made up of 11 amino acids. Trimming took 0 bases from V and 6 from J, leaving 1 base between them. As DNA, the CDR3 is TGCGCCAGCAGCTTGGCAAACATTCAGTACTTC. It codes for CASSLANIQYF.

CDR3 amino acids: CASSFGRSAYEQYF. CDR3 DNA: TGTGCCAGCAGTTTTGGCAGGTCTGCCTACGAGCAGTACTTC. The chain joins TRBV12-3 or TRBV12-4 to TRBJ2-7; D not resolved. The CDR3 is made up of 14 amino acids. Between the trimmed V and J ends, which lost 3 bases and 2 bases, there was a span of 11 bases.

This clonotype was detected a few times. A read error may produce the germline difference seen at one junction end. The rearrangement uses TRBV7-7 and TRBJ2-3; TRBD2 is a possible D gene (5 bases). This CDR3 comprises 16 residues. Germline CDR1 reads SSHAT; CDR2 reads FNYEAQ (reference sequence). The CDR3 coding sequence is TGTGCTAGCAGTACTACCTTCTCGGAGAGGAGGAATACGCAGTATTTT. Amino acid sequence: CASSTTFSERRNTQYF. The full variable domain, completed using reference TRBV7-7 and TRBJ2-3, is GAGVSQSPRYKVTKRGQDVTLRCDPISSHATLYWYQQALGQGPEFLTYFNYEAQPDKSGLPSDRFSAERPEGSISTLTIQRTEQRDSAMYRCASSTTFSERRNTQYFGPGTRLTVL.

This clonotype has a handful of counts. This rearrangement joins TRBV5-1 to TRBJ1-4, with 8 bases aligning to TRBD1. This CDR3 comprises 16 residues. Germline CDR1 SGHRS, CDR2 YFSETQ. With V trimmed by 1 base and J by 3 bases, 5 bases remained unmatched. In DNA, the CDR3 is TGCGCCAGCAGCTTGCAGGGGGCAGGAGCTAATGAAAAACTGTTTTTT. Its protein product is CASSLQGAGANEKLFF.

This chain joins TRBV7-2 and TRBJ2-7, with D possibly matching TRBD1 (5 bases). The CDR3 length is 14 residues. Germline V CDR1 and CDR2: SGHTA, FQGNSA. V was clipped by 6 bases and J by 6 bases, with 18 bases between them. CDR3 DNA sequence: TGTGCCAGCAGTCCGATGGGTCTAGGGGCCGAGCAGTACTTC. This codes for CASSPMGLGAEQYF. Complete variable domain (other parts from reference TRBV7-2 and TRBJ2-7): GAGVSQSPSNKVTEKGKDVELRCDPISGHTALYWYRQSLGQGLEFLIYFQGNSAPDKSGLPSDRFSAERTGGSVSTLTIQRTQQEDSAVYLCASSPMGLGAEQYFGPGTRLTVT.

This clonotype turned up a few times. The chain links TRBV12-3 or TRBV12-4 to TRBJ2-2; the D is unclear. V lost 10 bases and J 6 bases, leaving 18 bases between the germline ends. The CDR3 sequence is 14 residues long. The CDR3 DNA follows: TGTGCCACCCGTACCGGTGTCTCGTCCGGGGAGCTGTTTTTT. Its translation: CATRTGVSSGELFF.

The J gene is TRBJ1-2, the V gene TRBV5-1; TRBD1 aligns across 8 bases. With 4 bases clipped from V and 6 bases from J, the junction kept 8 bases outside the gene matches. Germline-derived CDR1 and CDR2 are SGHRS and YFSETQ. This CDR3 region has 14 residues. The CDR3 is CASSPRTGKDGYTF. The CDR3, as DNA: TGCGCCAGCAGCCCACGGACAGGGAAAGATGGCTACACCTTC.

The chain carries TRBV6-5 and TRBJ1-2; 8 bases are shared with TRBD1. CDR3 length: 17 residues. Per germline, CDR1 MNHEY and CDR2 SVGAGI. V trimming: 3 bases; J trimming: 3 bases; junction bases outside the gene matches: 12. The CDR3 sequence is CASSYLAGQGRHYGYTF. DNA of the CDR3: TGTGCCAGCAGTTATCTAGCTGGACAGGGCCGACACTATGGCTACACCTTC.

V and J are TRBV7-9 and TRBJ2-7, with D perhaps matching TRBD1 (5 bases). The germline V gene encodes CDR1 SEHNR and CDR2 FQNEAQ (reference sequence). This CDR3 contains 14 residues. Trimming removed 5 bases from V and 0 bases from J, with 11 bases in between. The CDR3 region has the DNA TGTGCCAGCAGCACCCTAGGGGTCTCCTACGAGCAGTACTTC. Protein product: CASSTLGVSYEQYF.

For the CDR3, the DNA is TGTGCCAGCAGCTTAAGCGGGACAGGGTACAATGAGCAGTTCTTC. This codes for CASSLSGTGYNEQFF. The rearrangement uses TRBV7-3 and TRBJ2-1; 9 bases are a match to TRBD1. Germline V gene lookup returns CDR1 SGHTA and CDR2 FQGTGA. There are 15 residues in the CDR3. J gave up 4 bases and V 1 base, and 2 bases lay outside the gene matches. Full variable domain (outside the CDR3, taken from reference TRBV7-3 and TRBJ2-1): GAGVSQTPSNKVTEKGKYVELRCDPISGHTALYWYRQSLGQGPEFLIYFQGTGAADDSGLPNDRFFAVRPEGSVSTLKIQRTERGDSAVYLCASSLSGTGYNEQFFGPGTRLTVL.

The chain carries TRBV19 and TRBJ2-7, with D maybe TRBD2 (6 bases). From germline, CDR1 is LNHDA and CDR2 SQIVND (reference sequence). Trimming removed 11 bases at V and 3 bases at J, with 20 bases between. There are 14 residues in the CDR3. The CDR3 DNA reads TGTGCCGCCGGACCGGGTCCGGAGGGCTACGAGCAGTACTTC. As protein: CAAGPGPEGYEQYF.

This chain connects TRBV4-2 to TRBJ2-7, with TRBD1 matching over 7 bases. This CDR3 spans 13 amino acids. Trimming took 2 bases from V and 3 from J; bases not matched to a gene: 1. Germline V gives CDR1 LGHNA, CDR2 YNFKEQ. Here the CDR3 reads CASSQRQGYEQYF. The CDR3 DNA follows: TGTGCCAGCAGCCAACGACAGGGCTACGAGCAGTACTTC.

The gene calls are TRBV19 and TRBJ1-6; no firm D call. Deletions cut 5 bases from V and 13 bases from J, with 12 bases between. Germline V lookup: CDR1 LNHDA, CDR2 SQIVND (reference sequence). The CDR3 spans 12 residues. Here the CDR3 reads CASSSRGSPLHF. The CDR3 bases are TGTGCCAGTAGTTCCAGAGGGAGTCCCCTCCACTTT.

The rearrangement uses TRBV12-3 or TRBV12-4 and TRBJ2-2; 10 positions match TRBD2. This CDR3 region has 15 residues. J was trimmed by 7 bases and V by 3 bases; bases with no gene match: 5. CDR3 DNA sequence: TGTGCCAGCAGTTTTTGGGGACTAGCGTTCGGGGAGCTGTTTTTT. Translation: CASSFWGLAFGELFF.

This clonotype was recorded many times. The rearrangement joins TRBV4-3 to TRBJ2-7; TRBD1 aligns across 9 bases. The germline V gene has CDR1 LGHNA and CDR2 YSLEER. The CDR3 is made up of 20 amino acids. V was clipped by 0 bases and J by 2 bases; unmatched bases: 17. CDR3 coding DNA: TGCGCCAGCAGCCAAGATTCTTCTGTGTCTTCCGGGACAGGGCCCTACGAGCAGTACTTC. Protein sequence: CASSQDSSVSSGTGPYEQYF.